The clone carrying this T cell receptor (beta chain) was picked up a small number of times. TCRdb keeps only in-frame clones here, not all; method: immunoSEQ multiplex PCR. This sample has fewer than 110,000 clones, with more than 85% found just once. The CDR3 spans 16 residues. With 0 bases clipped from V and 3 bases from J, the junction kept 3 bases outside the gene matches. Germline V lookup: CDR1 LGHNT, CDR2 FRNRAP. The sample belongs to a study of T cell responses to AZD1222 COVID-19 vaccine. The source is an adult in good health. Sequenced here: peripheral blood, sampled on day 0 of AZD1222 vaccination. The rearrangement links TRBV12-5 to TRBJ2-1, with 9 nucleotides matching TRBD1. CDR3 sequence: CASGLVRQGGYNEQFF. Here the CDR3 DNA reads TGTGCTAGTGGTTTGGTTCGACAGGGGGGCTACAATGAGCAGTTCTTC.